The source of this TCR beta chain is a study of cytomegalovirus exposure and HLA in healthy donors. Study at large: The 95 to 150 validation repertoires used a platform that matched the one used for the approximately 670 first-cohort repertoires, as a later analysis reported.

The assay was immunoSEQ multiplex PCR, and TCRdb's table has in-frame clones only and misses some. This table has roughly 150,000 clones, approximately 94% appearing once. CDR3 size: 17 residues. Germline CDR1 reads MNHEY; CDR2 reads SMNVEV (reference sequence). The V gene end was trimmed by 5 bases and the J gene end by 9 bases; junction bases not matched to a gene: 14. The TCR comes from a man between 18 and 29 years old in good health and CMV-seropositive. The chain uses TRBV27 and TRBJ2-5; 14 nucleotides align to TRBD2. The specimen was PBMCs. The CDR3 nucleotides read TGTGCCAGCAGTCCGACGGGACTAGCGGGAGCCGGGGGGGCCCAGTACTTC. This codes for CASSPTGLAGAGGAQYF.